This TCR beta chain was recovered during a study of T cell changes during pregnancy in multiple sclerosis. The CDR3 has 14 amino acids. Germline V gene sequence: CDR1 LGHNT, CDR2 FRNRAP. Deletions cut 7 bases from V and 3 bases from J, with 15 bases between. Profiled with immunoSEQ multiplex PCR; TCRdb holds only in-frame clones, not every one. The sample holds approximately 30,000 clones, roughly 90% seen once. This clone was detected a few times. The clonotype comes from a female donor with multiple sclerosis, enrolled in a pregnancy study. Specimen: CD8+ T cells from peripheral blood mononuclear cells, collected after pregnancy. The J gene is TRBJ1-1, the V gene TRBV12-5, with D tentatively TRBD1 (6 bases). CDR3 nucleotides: TGTGCTAGTGCCATGCGGGGGGCGGACACTGAAGCTTTCTTT. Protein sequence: CASAMRGADTEAFF.